This TCR beta chain derives from a study of CD8 T cells in ankylosing spondylitis. Study-wide results and limits: Reportedly, matched ankylosing spondylitis synovial fluid was significantly enriched for disease-linked clones. Ankylosing spondylitis blood seemed to carry a telltale TCR beta motif made of about 8 highly homologous variants. Previously reported in reactive arthritis synovial fluid and blood were some of the motif variants.

This clonotype has at least ten counts. As yet, its antigen is unknown. Germline V CDR1 and CDR2: SEHNR, FQNEAQ (reference sequence). Losses at the gene ends were 5 bases for V and 1 base for J; bases not matched to a gene: 11. CDR3 length equals 17 residues. Quantitative 5'-RACE with molecular barcodes produced the TCR beta libraries. MiXCR, applied by TCRdb to the 5' RACE reads, yields one record per CDR3 protein. Of about 250,000 distinct CDR3 sequences listed, 15% to 20% are singletons. The chain has TRBV7-9 and TRBJ2-5; 9 bases match TRBD1. This TCR derives from a male donor with ankylosing spondylitis or in good health (not recorded which). Sequencing input: blood, either unsorted or a sorted T cell fraction (not recorded which). The CDR3 here is CASSPTGGEAVQETQYF. The DNA for the CDR3 is TGTGCCAGCAGCCCAACAGGGGGCGAAGCGGTCCAAGAGACCCAGTACTTC.